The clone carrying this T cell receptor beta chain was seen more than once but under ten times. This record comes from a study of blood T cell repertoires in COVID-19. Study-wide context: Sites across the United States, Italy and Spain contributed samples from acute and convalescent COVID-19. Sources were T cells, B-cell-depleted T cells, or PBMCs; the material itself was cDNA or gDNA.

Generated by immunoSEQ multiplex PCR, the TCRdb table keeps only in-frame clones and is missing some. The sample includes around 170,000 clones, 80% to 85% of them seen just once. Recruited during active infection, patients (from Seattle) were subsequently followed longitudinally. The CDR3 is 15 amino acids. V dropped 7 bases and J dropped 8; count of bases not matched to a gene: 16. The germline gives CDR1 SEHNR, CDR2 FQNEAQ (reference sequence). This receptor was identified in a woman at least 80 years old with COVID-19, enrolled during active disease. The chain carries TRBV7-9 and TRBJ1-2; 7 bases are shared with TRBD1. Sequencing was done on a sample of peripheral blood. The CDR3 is CASTPGDSKTRGYTF. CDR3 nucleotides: TGTGCCAGCACCCCCGGGGACAGCAAAACGCGGGGCTACACCTTC.